This T cell receptor (beta chain) is drawn from a study of OX40 agonist ivuxolimab in advanced cancers. Turning to the study itself: Dose-escalation patients had hepatocellular carcinoma, melanoma, renal cell or head and neck cancer. Three patients got partial responses; one had hepatocellular carcinoma and two had cutaneous melanoma. Among those enrolled, mean age was around 55 years (range 23 to 79) and 75% to 85% were male.

This CDR3 has 17 residues. Germline CDR1 and CDR2: MNHEY and SMNVEV (reference sequence). V was clipped by 5 bases and J by 7 bases; unmatched bases: 16. Only in-frame clones appear in the TCRdb table, and some are missing; sequencing was by immunoSEQ multiplex PCR. The sample lists roughly 110,000 clones, 90% occurring once. This clone was observed once. Its specificity is unknown. Study-level results: The study found among the lowest clonal expansion in partial responders at 0.1-3.0 mg/kg.

The sequences come from CD4+ or CD8+ T cells sorted from blood, collected in a trial of the OX40 agonist ivuxolimab. The sequence was collected from an adult with an advanced solid tumor such as melanoma, head and neck, liver or kidney cancer. V usage is TRBV27 and J usage is TRBJ2-3, with TRBD1 identical over 9 bases. CDR3 residues: CASSNPGQGGEWHTQYF. As DNA, the CDR3 is TGTGCCAGCAGTAACCCGGGACAGGGAGGAGAGTGGCATACGCAGTATTTT.